Below, one TCR beta chain is given with its context. These data belong to a study of Ad26.COV2.S vaccination and SARS-CoV-2 variants. Study at large: The authors gave Ad26.COV2.S intramuscularly, either once or twice 56 days apart.

CDR1 MNHNY and CDR2 SVGAGI come from the germline V gene (reference sequence). The CDR3 sequence is 14 residues long. Germline trimming cut 4 bases from V and 1 base from J; bases unmatched to any gene: 3. Sequenced by immunoSEQ multiplex PCR; TCRdb stores in-frame clones only, minus some. The sample carries 300,000 to 400,000 clones, about nine tenths recorded once. As to treatment: approximately 18 received Ad26.COV2.S at low or high dose, single or two shots; about 5 received placebo; per-sample allocation not given. The samples were gathered on day 63 after the first injection of vaccine or placebo. Based in Boston, the donor was an adult of 18-55 years.

The receptor comes from a person aged 18-65 years who received the Ad26.COV2.S COVID-19 vaccine or a placebo. Here the sequenced sample was peripheral blood, taken in a trial of Ad26.COV2.S vaccine versus placebo. The V and J genes are TRBV6-6 and TRBJ2-5, with 7 bases that match TRBD2. The CDR3 loop reads CASSLWEGQETQYF. The CDR3 nucleotides read TGTGCCAGCAGTTTGTGGGAGGGCCAAGAGACCCAGTACTTC.